This TCR beta chain was recovered during a study of blood T cell repertoires in COVID-19. Study overall: Samples of COVID-19 (acute and convalescent) were obtained from the United States, Italy and Spain.

V was clipped by 4 bases and J by 1 base; unmatched bases: 7. This CDR3 comprises 15 residues. Germline V gives CDR1 MGHDK, CDR2 SYGVNS. Generated by immunoSEQ multiplex PCR, the TCRdb table keeps only in-frame clones and is missing some. The sample records 16,000 or so clones, 70% to 90% being singletons. The chain joins TRBV25-1 to TRBJ2-7; 7 nucleotides line up with TRBD1. The TCR originated in a man older than 75 with acute or convalescent COVID-19. Sequenced: peripheral blood. The chain's CDR3 is CASSAPGTVSYEQYF. The CDR3, as DNA: TGTGCCAGCAGTGCTCCTGGGACAGTTTCCTACGAGCAGTACTTC.